The rows below give T cell receptor beta chains drawn from one sample of a study of blood T cell repertoires in COVID-19. Some clones are missing from TCRdb's copy, which holds only in-frame ones; the method was immunoSEQ multiplex PCR. The sample lists approximately 390,000 clones, 90% occurring once. The sample comprised peripheral blood. The receptors originated from a man aged 18-30 years with active or convalescent COVID-19. Both conserved end residues are part of each CDR3. D genes are given only for firm matches. A row's size may be missing; if present it is once, few, many or a size class.

v_call	d_call	clone_size	j_call	cdr3_nt	cdr3_aa
TRBV19	.	.	TRBJ1-5	TGTGCCAGTAGTATAGATGGGGGGGCCTTCAATCAGCCCCAGCATTTT	CASSIDGGAFNQPQHF
TRBV5-4	TRBD1	.	TRBJ2-7	TGTGCTAGCAGCCACCCGACAGGGGGGTTGGGCGAGCAGTACTTC	CASSHPTGGLGEQYF
TRBV27	TRBD1	.	TRBJ2-7	TGTGCCAGCAGTCCCGGGACAGGACCCTACGAGCAGTACTTC	CASSPGTGPYEQYF
TRBV7-2	.	.	TRBJ2-3	TGTGCCAGCAGCCCCACGGCGCAGGGCACGCAGTATTTT	CASSPTAQGTQYF
TRBV7-2	TRBD2	once	TRBJ2-7	TGTGCCAGCAGCTTATCTAGCGGGGCTGTCTACGAGCAGTACTTC	CASSLSSGAVYEQYF
TRBV24-1	.	.	TRBJ2-1	TGTGCCACCAGTGATTTGCCCGCGGGGGCTACCAATGAGCAGTTCTTC	CATSDLPAGATNEQFF
TRBV4-3	TRBD1	.	TRBJ2-2	TGCGCCAGCAGCCAAGGAGACAGGGTGACCGGGGAGCTGTTTTTT	CASSQGDRVTGELFF
TRBV19	.	.	TRBJ2-5	TGTGCCAGGCGCAGGGAGACCCAGTACTTC	CARRRETQYF
TRBV18	.	.	TRBJ2-7	TGTGCCAGCTCACCAGGCAACAGGGTCTACGAGCAGTACTTC	CASSPGNRVYEQYF
TRBV19	TRBD1	.	TRBJ2-1	TGTGCCAGTAGTATCGAGGGGGCCAAGGAGCAGTTCTTC	CASSIEGAKEQFF
TRBV7-3	TRBD2	.	TRBJ2-1	TGTGCCAGCAGCTACCCCGGCGGGAGAGGTTGGTACAATGAGCAGTTCTTC	CASSYPGGRGWYNEQFF
TRBV28	TRBD2	.	TRBJ2-7	TGTGCCAGCTACGCTCACGGCGGGGGTTCCTACGAGCAGTACTTC	CASYAHGGGSYEQYF
TRBV7-9	TRBD2	.	TRBJ2-5	TGTGCCAGCAGCCCGACTAGCGGGAGGGAGACCCAGTACTTC	CASSPTSGRETQYF
TRBV11-2	.	.	TRBJ1-1	TGTGCCAGCAGCTTAGTCGGCTTCAAGGGGACTGAAGCTTTCTTT	CASSLVGFKGTEAFF
TRBV2	TRBD2	.	TRBJ2-5	TGTGCCAGCAGTGAAGCGCTTCGGGCTAGCGGACAATCCTTCCAAGAGACCCAGTACTTC	CASSEALRASGQSFQETQYF
TRBV19	.	.	TRBJ2-1	TGTGCCAGTAGTATTCAGGGTTTCGCTAATGAGCAGTTCTTC	CASSIQGFANEQFF
TRBV7-9	TRBD1	.	TRBJ2-5	TGTGCCAGCAGCGGATACTACGGACAGGGCAGGGAGACCCAGTACTTC	CASSGYYGQGRETQYF
TRBV21-1	.	.	TRBJ2-1	TGTGCCAGCAGCATCACTACCGTCAGTGAGCAGTTCTTC	CASSITTVSEQFF
TRBV4-3	TRBD1	.	TRBJ1-6	TGCGCCAGCAGCCAAGACAGGGGGAGCTCACCCCTCCACTTT	CASSQDRGSSPLHF
TRBV14	.	.	TRBJ1-5	TGTGCCAGCAGCCAAGGCGGAAGCAATCAGCCCCAGCATTTT	CASSQGGSNQPQHF
TRBV7-2	.	.	TRBJ1-6	TGTGCCAGCAGCTTTGGGAGACAGGCCGAACTCGATAATTCACCCCTCCACTTT	CASSFGRQAELDNSPLHF
TRBV4-3	.	.	TRBJ2-1	TGCGCCAGCAGCCAAGATGTGAAGGGGGGGGCACACAATGAGCAGTTCTTC	CASSQDVKGGAHNEQFF
TRBV19	.	.	TRBJ2-5	TGTGCCAGTAGTATAGAAGTGGGGACTCAAGAGACCCAGTACTTC	CASSIEVGTQETQYF
TRBV9	.	.	TRBJ1-1	TGTGCCAGCAGTTTAGTGTTGGGGCCGCGTACTGAAGCTTTCTTT	CASSLVLGPRTEAFF
TRBV5-6	TRBD1	.	TRBJ2-1	TGTGCCAGCAGCCCCCAGACAGGGATCAACAATGAGCAGTTCTTC	CASSPQTGINNEQFF
TRBV28	TRBD2	.	TRBJ2-7	TGTGCCAGCAGACCCGCGGGAGCCGAAGTCTACGAGCAGTACTTC	CASRPAGAEVYEQYF
TRBV4-3	.	.	TRBJ2-5	TGCGCCAGCAGCCCTCAGTGGGGCAGAAAAGAGACCCAGTACTTC	CASSPQWGRKETQYF
TRBV29-1	.	.	TRBJ1-5	TGCAGCGTCGGAGATCAGCCCCAGCATTTT	CSVGDQPQHF
TRBV5-5	.	.	TRBJ1-3	TGTGCCAGCAGCTTGGAGGCGGGGTCGGGAAACACCATATATTTT	CASSLEAGSGNTIYF
TRBV6-5	.	.	TRBJ2-7	TGTGCCAGCAGTTACTCGGTAGAGTACTACGAGCAGTACTTC	CASSYSVEYYEQYF
TRBV4-3	.	.	TRBJ2-2	TGCGCCAGCAGCCAGGCCGGGACTTCAAACACCGGGGAGCTGTTTTTT	CASSQAGTSNTGELFF
TRBV11-1	.	.	TRBJ1-6	TGTGCCAGCAGCTTAGAAGCTACCGATTCACCCCTCCACTTT	CASSLEATDSPLHF
TRBV14	TRBD1	.	TRBJ2-2	TGTGCCAGCAGCCAAAGCCTACCCGGGACAGTGAACACCGGGGAGCTGTTTTTT	CASSQSLPGTVNTGELFF
TRBV19	TRBD1	.	TRBJ1-1	TGTGCCAGTAGTATACAGGGGGCGAACACTGAAGCTTTCTTT	CASSIQGANTEAFF
TRBV24-1	.	.	TRBJ1-5	TGTGCCACCAGCAAACAGGGACCCAATCAGCCCCAGCATTTT	CATSKQGPNQPQHF
TRBV5-1	.	once	TRBJ1-3	TGCGCCAGCAGCTTGGGGTATAGCTCTGGAAACACCATATATTTT	CASSLGYSSGNTIYF
TRBV29-1	TRBD1	.	TRBJ2-1	TGCAGCGTTGGGTGGGACAGGGGAGGGAATGAGCAGTTCTTC	CSVGWDRGGNEQFF
TRBV11-2	TRBD2	once	TRBJ2-3	TGTGCCAGCAGCTTAGTGACTAGCGCGAACACAGATACGCAGTATTTT	CASSLVTSANTDTQYF
TRBV4-2	TRBD2	once	TRBJ2-1	TGTGCCAGCAGCCGGGGACTAGCGGGGTCCTACAATGAGCAGTTCTTC	CASSRGLAGSYNEQFF
TRBV24-1	.	.	TRBJ1-1	TGTGCCACCCAAGGACAGTTTTCCACTGAAGCTTTCTTT	CATQGQFSTEAFF
TRBV19	.	.	TRBJ2-5	TGTGCCAGTGGGCTATGGGGGGGCGAGACCCAGTACTTC	CASGLWGGETQYF
TRBV7-2	.	.	TRBJ1-5	TGTGCCAGCAGCTTGGGCAGGGGTAGAGAGCCCCAGCATTTT	CASSLGRGREPQHF
TRBV10-3	TRBD1	.	TRBJ2-1	TGTGCCATCGAGGACAGGGGAAGGTCCTACAATGAGCAGTTCTTC	CAIEDRGRSYNEQFF
TRBV9	TRBD1	.	TRBJ1-2	TGTGCCAGCAGCGCAGACAGGGGTGGCTATGGCTACACCTTC	CASSADRGGYGYTF
TRBV5-1	TRBD2	.	TRBJ2-1	TGCGCCAGCAGCCAGGGACTAGCGGGCAATGAGCAGTTCTTC	CASSQGLAGNEQFF